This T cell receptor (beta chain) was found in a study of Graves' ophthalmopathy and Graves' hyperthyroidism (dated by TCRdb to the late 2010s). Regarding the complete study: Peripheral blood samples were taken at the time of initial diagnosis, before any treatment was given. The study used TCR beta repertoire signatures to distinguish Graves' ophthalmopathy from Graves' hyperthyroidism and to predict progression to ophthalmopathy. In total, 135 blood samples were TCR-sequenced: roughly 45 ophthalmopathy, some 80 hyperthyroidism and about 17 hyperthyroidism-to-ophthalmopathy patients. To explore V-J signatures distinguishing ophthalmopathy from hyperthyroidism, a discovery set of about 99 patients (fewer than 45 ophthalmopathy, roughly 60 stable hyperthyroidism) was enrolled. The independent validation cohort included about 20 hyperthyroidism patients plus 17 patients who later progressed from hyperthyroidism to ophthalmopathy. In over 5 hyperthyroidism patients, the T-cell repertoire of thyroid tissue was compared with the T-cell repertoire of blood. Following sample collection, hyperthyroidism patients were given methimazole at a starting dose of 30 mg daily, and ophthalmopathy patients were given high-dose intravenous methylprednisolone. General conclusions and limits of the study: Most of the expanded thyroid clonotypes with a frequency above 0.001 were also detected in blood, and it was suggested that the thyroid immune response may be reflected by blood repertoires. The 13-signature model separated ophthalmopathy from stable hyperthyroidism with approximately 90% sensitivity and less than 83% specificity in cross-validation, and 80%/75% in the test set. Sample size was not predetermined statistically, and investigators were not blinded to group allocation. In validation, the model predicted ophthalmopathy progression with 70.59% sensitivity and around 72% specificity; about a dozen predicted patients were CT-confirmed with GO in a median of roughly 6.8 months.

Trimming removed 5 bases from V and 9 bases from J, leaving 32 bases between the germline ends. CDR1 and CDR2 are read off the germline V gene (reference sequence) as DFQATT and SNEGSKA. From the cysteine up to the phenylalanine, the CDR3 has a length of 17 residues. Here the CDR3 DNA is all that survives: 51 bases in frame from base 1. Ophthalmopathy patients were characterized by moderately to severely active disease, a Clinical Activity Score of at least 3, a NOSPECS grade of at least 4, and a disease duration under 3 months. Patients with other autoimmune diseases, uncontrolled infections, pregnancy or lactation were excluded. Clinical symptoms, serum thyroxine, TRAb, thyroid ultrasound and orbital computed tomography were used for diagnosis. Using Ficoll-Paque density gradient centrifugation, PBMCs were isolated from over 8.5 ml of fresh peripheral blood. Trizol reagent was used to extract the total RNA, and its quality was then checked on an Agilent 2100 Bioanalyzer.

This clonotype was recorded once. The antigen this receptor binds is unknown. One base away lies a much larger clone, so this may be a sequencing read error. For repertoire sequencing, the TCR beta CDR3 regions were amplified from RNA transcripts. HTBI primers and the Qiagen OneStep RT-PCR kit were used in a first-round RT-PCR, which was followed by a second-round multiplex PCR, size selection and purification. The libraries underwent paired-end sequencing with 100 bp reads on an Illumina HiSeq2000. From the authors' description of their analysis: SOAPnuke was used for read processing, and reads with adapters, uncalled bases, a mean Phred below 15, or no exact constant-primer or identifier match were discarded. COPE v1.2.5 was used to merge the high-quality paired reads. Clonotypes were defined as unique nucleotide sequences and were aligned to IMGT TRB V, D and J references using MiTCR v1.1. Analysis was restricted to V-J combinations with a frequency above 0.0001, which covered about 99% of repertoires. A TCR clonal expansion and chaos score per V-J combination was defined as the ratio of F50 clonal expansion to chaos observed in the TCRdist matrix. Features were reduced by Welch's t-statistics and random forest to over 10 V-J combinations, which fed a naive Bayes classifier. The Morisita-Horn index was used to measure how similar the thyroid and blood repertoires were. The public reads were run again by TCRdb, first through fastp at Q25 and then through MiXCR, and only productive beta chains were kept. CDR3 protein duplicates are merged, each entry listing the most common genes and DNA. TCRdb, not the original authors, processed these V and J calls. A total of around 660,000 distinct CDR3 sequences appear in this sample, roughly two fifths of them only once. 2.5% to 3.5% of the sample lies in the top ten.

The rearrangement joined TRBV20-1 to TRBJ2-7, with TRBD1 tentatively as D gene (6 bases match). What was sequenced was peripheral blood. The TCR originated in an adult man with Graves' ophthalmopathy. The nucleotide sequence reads TGCAGTGCTCTCCAGGACAGAGGCCTTTTGGGTACTGGCGGGCAGTACTTC. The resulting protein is CSALQDRGLLGTGGQYF.